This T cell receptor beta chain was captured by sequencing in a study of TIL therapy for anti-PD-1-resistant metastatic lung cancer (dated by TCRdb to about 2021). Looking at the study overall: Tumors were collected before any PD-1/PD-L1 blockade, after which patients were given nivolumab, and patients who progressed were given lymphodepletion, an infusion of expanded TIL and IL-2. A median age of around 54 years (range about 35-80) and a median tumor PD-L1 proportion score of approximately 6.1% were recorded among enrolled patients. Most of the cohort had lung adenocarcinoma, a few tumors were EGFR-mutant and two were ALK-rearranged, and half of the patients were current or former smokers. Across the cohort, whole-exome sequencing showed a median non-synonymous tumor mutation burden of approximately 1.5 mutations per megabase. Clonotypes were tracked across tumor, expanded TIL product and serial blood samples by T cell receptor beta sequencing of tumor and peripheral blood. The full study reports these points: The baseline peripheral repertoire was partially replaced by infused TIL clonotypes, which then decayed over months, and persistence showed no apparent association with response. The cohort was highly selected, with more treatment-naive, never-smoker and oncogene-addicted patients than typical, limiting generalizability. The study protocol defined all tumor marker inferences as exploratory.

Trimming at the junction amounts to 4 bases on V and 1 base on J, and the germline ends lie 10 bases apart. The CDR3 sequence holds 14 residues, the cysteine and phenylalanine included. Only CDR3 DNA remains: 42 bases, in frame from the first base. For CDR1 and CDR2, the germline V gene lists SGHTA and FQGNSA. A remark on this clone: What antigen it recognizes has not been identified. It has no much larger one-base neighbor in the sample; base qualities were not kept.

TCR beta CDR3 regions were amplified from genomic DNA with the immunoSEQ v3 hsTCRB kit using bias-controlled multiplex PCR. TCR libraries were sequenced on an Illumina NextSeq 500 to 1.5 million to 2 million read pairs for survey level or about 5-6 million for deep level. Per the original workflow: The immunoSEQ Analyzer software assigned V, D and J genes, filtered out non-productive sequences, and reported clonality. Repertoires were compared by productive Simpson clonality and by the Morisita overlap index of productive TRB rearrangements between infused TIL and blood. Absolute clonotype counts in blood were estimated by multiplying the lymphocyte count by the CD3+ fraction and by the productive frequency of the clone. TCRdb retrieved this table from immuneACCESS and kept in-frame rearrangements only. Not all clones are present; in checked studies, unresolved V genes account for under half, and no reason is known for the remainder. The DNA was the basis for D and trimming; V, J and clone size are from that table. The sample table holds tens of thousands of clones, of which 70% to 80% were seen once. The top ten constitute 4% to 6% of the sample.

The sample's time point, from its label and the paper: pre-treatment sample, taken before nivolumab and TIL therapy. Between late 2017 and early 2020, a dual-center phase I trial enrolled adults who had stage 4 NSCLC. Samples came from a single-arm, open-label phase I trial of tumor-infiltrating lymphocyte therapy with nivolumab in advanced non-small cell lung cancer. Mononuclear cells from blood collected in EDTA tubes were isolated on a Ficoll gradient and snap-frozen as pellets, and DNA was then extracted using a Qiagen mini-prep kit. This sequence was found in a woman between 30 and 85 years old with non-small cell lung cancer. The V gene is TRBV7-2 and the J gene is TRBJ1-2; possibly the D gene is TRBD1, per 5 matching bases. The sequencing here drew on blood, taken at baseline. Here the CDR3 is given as CASSYQQGNYGYTF. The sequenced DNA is TGTGCCAGCAGCTACCAGCAGGGTAACTATGGCTACACCTTC.